Presented here are 27 T cell receptor beta chains from one specimen sequenced in a study of CD8 T cells in ankylosing spondylitis. In TCRdb, the 5' RACE reads were re-called with MiXCR into one record per CDR3 protein. The data contain more than 250,000 distinct CDR3 sequences, roughly 11% of them singletons. The sequenced sample was blood, either unsorted or a sorted T cell fraction (not recorded which). The receptors were sampled from a female donor with ankylosing spondylitis or in good health (not recorded which).

This clonotype was picked up many times. This chain uses TRBV27 with TRBJ1-5; maybe TRBD1 (6 bases). CDR3 length: 14 residues. The germline V gene encodes CDR1 MNHEY and CDR2 SMNVEV (reference sequence). Trimming stripped 7 bases from V and 2 bases from J, with 12 bases between. CDR3 region: CASKRGIGNQPQHF. For the CDR3, the DNA is TGTGCCAGCAAAAGGGGGATCGGCAATCAGCCCCAGCATTTT.

This clonotype has a count of ten or more. The CDR3 loop is CSAWTVNQPQHF. Here the CDR3 DNA reads TGCAGTGCATGGACAGTTAATCAGCCCCAGCATTTT. This sequence joins TRBV20-1 and TRBJ1-5; TRBD1 might be the D (6 bases). CDR3 length equals 12 residues. Trimming shortened V by 6 bases and J by 4 bases, and 10 bases separated the two germline ends. In germline, CDR1 is DFQATT, CDR2 SNEGSKA (reference sequence).

This clonotype turned up a few times. The V call is TRBV27, the J call TRBJ2-2; TRBD1 agrees at 7 bases. Germline-derived CDR1 and CDR2 are MNHEY and SMNVEV (reference sequence). The CDR3 is 16 amino acids. V lost 1 base to trimming and J lost 6 bases; unmatched junction nucleotides: 8. The chain's CDR3 is CASSLWGRQGAGELFF. Written as DNA, the CDR3 is TGTGCCAGCAGTTTATGGGGACGGCAGGGGGCCGGGGAGCTGTTTTTT.

This clonotype showed up many times. V and J are TRBV5-1 and TRBJ2-1, with TRBD2 matching over 12 bases. The CDR3 has 17 residues. Trimming cost V 4 bases and J 0 bases; bases outside gene matches: 5. Per the germline V gene, CDR1 is SGHRS and CDR2 is YFSETQ. DNA for the CDR3: TGCGCCAGCAGCCCCGGACTAGCGGGGAGCTCCTACAATGAGCAGTTCTTC. It yields the protein CASSPGLAGSSYNEQFF.

The chain joins TRBV20-1 to TRBJ2-7; 10 nucleotides line up with TRBD1. V shed 3 bases and J 3 bases; nucleotides not matched to a gene: 8. CDR3 length equals 15 residues. Germline values: CDR1 DFQATT, CDR2 SNEGSKA (reference sequence). CDR3 loop: CSARVRGQGFYEQYF. Written as DNA, the CDR3 is TGCAGTGCTAGGGTTCGGGGACAGGGGTTCTACGAGCAGTACTTC.

This clonotype was counted only a few times. The chain employs TRBV7-9 and TRBJ2-3, with D unclear. The CDR3 is 13 amino acids. Trimming took 3 bases from V and 2 from J, leaving 6 bases between them. Germline V gene lookup returns CDR1 SEHNR and CDR2 FQNEAQ (reference sequence). DNA for the CDR3: TGTGCCAGCAGCTTCGAGATCACAGATACGCAGTATTTT. Translating gives CASSFEITDTQYF.

V gene TRBV20-1 combines with J gene TRBJ2-1, with D possibly matching TRBD2 (6 bases). V shed 1 base and J shed 4 bases, with 14 bases lying between them. This CDR3 spans 15 amino acids. The germline CDR1 and CDR2 sequences are DFQATT and SNEGSKA (reference sequence). CDR3: CSARVGWRGYNEQFF. The CDR3 bases are TGCAGTGCTAGAGTAGGATGGCGGGGTTACAATGAGCAGTTCTTC.

V gene TRBV25-1 combines with J gene TRBJ2-5, with a weak D call TRBD1 (6 bases). Trimming took off 0 bases at V and 2 bases at J, with 13 bases between the two ends. Germline V gene sequence: CDR1 MGHDK, CDR2 SYGVNS. The CDR3 is made up of 16 amino acids. This chain's CDR3 is CASSEYNRVAQETQYF. The CDR3 DNA follows: TGTGCCAGCAGTGAATATAACAGGGTTGCACAAGAGACCCAGTACTTC.

This clonotype has a count of ten or more. The chain is built from TRBV5-1 and TRBJ1-2, with 7 bases fitting TRBD1. V trimming: 4 bases; J trimming: 9 bases; junction bases outside the gene matches: 9. Germline V CDR1 and CDR2: SGHRS, YFSETQ. CDR3 length equals 13 residues. CDR3 sequence reads: CASSSAGTASYTF. CDR3 in DNA: TGCGCCAGCAGCAGCGCCGGGACAGCAAGCTACACCTTC.

This clonotype appeared many times. Mismatch with germline at one junction end may stem from a read error. This chain uses TRBV5-1 with TRBJ2-7; the D gene is possibly TRBD1 (5 bases). The length of the CDR3 is 14 residues. From germline, CDR1 is SGHRS and CDR2 YFSETQ. Written as DNA, the CDR3 is TGTGCCAGCAGTTTAAGGCAGGGCTCCTACGAGCAGTACTTC. This sequence encodes CASSLRQGSYEQYF.

The chain combines TRBV28 with TRBJ2-7, with 7 nucleotides matching TRBD1. There are 14 residues in the CDR3. Germline V lookup: CDR1 MDHEN, CDR2 SYDVKM. The V and J ends lost 6 bases and 3 bases, in that order; junction bases with no gene match: 8. The CDR3 nucleotides are TGTGCCAGCAGACCCGGACAGGCTCACTACGAGCAGTACTTC. Protein sequence: CASRPGQAHYEQYF.

At least ten counts were recorded for this clonotype. V usage is TRBV5-1 and J usage is TRBJ2-5, with D perhaps TRBD1 (6 bases). This CDR3 is 15 amino acids long. V shed 1 base and J shed 2 bases, with 12 bases lying between them. CDR1 is SGHRS, CDR2 YFSETQ, per germline. The CDR3 DNA reads as TGCGCCAGCAGCTTGAAGGACAGCCCTCAAGAGACCCAGTACTTC. This sequence encodes CASSLKDSPQETQYF.

As for this clonotype: It may be a read error: a sequence one base away is much more abundant. The V call is TRBV28, the J call TRBJ1-5, with D unresolved. CDR3 length: 15 residues. Germline assignment: CDR1 MDHEN and CDR2 SYDVKM. Between the trimmed V and J ends, which lost 6 bases and 1 base, there was a span of 13 bases. CDR3 region: CASRRTGCSNQPQHF. The CDR3 DNA sequence: TGTGCCAGCAGACGAACGGGTTGCAGCAATCAGCCCCAGCATTTT.

The rearrangement uses TRBV3-1 and TRBJ2-2; 7 bases align to TRBD1. The CDR3 totals 14 residues. J lost 1 base, V lost 10 bases, and 6 bases had no gene match. Germline CDR1 is LGHDT and CDR2 is YNNKEL (reference sequence). CDR3 loop: CANKGQVNTGELFF. CDR3 bases: TGTGCCAACAAAGGACAGGTGAACACCGGGGAGCTGTTTTTT.

This clonotype has more than one count but fewer than ten. The chain carries TRBV20-1 and TRBJ2-3; 10 bases line up with TRBD2. Per germline, CDR1 DFQATT and CDR2 SNEGSKA (reference sequence). This CDR3 is built from 16 residues. Unmatched junction bases numbered 14, after V lost 5 bases and J lost 6 bases. Here the CDR3 reads CSAAPLGAGGRDTQYF. The CDR3 region has the DNA TGCAGTGCTGCCCCGCTGGGAGCGGGAGGGAGGGATACGCAGTATTTT.

The table lists this clonotype with a few counts. The chain recombines TRBV12-3 or TRBV12-4 with TRBJ1-2; tentatively, D is TRBD1 (5 bases). V gave up 3 bases and J gave up 6 bases, with 17 bases separating them. CDR3 length equals 15 residues. CDR3 DNA: TGTGCCAGCAGTTTCCCGGGACGGGAGCGTAATGGCTACACCTTC. Translated, it gives CASSFPGRERNGYTF.

A few counts support this clonotype. The gene calls are TRBV12-3 or TRBV12-4 and TRBJ1-2; 8 nucleotides match TRBD1. J gave up 9 bases and V 6 bases, and 6 bases lay outside the gene matches. The CDR3 is made up of 12 amino acids. CDR3 region: CASSGQGLRYTF. The CDR3 DNA reads as TGTGCCAGCAGCGGACAGGGATTACGCTACACCTTC.

The gene calls are TRBV2 and TRBJ2-2; 7 bases are a match to TRBD1. Trimming at V came to 5 bases and at J to 4 bases, leaving 7 bases not matched to a gene. This CDR3 is 15 amino acids long. Germline V lookup: CDR1 SNHLY, CDR2 FYNNEI. In nucleotides, the CDR3 is TGTGCCAGCAGTTATTCAGGGGGTTTCACCGGGGAGCTGTTTTTT. It is translated as CASSYSGGFTGELFF.

This clonotype showed up many times. This rearrangement joins TRBV7-9 to TRBJ1-1; D unresolved. CDR1 and CDR2 (germline): SEHNR, FQNEAQ (reference sequence). Trimming removed 2 bases at V and 2 bases at J, with 6 bases between. This CDR3 is built from 13 residues. This CDR3 reads CASSLYQNTEAFF. The CDR3 DNA sequence: TGTGCCAGCAGCTTATACCAAAACACTGAAGCTTTCTTT.

This clonotype was detected a few times. CDR3 sequence: CATSLGQGTRGYEQYF. CDR3 coding DNA: TGTGCCACCTCCCTGGGACAGGGTACTAGAGGCTACGAGCAGTACTTC. The chain combines TRBV7-2 with TRBJ2-7; TRBD1 matches at 9 bases. Germline loops: CDR1 SGHTA, CDR2 FQGNSA. This CDR3 comprises 16 residues. With 10 bases clipped from V and 3 bases from J, the junction kept 16 bases outside the gene matches.

This clonotype was seen ten or more times. The chain couples TRBV7-3 to TRBJ2-3; D call uncertain. CDR3 length: 13 amino acids. In germline, CDR1 is SGHTA, CDR2 FQGTGA. With 3 bases removed from V and 2 bases from J, the gap between germline ends came to 6 bases. CDR3: CASSFRVTDTQYF. CDR3 DNA sequence: TGTGCCAGCAGCTTCAGAGTCACAGATACGCAGTATTTT.

This clonotype has ten or more counts. The chain recombines TRBV4-3 with TRBJ2-7, with 12 bases lining up with TRBD2. This CDR3 has 16 residues. V shed 2 bases and J 0 bases; nucleotides not matched to a gene: 2. CDR1 is LGHNA, CDR2 YSLEER, per germline. CDR3 in DNA: TGCGCCAGCAGCCAAATGACTAGCGGGAGCTCCTACGAGCAGTACTTC. Its protein is CASSQMTSGSSYEQYF.

In its sample, this clonotype was seen many times. The rearrangement links TRBV28 to TRBJ1-1; a possible D gene is TRBD1 (6 bases). Germline loops: CDR1 MDHEN, CDR2 SYDVKM. The CDR3 covers 11 residues. The V end lost 9 bases, the J end lost 4 bases, and 9 bases lay between the germline ends. The CDR3 DNA reads TGTGCCAGTACAGGGATCACTGAAGCTTTCTTT. It specifies CASTGITEAFF. Filled out from reference TRBV28 and TRBJ1-1, the complete variable domain reads DVKVTQSSRYLVKRTGEKVFLECVQDMDHENMFWYRQDPGLGLRLIYFSYDVKMKEKGDIPEGYSVSREKKERFSLILESASTNQTSMYLCASTGITEAFFGQGTRLTVV.

This clonotype occurred many times. V usage is TRBV15 and J usage is TRBJ2-1; 10 bases align to TRBD2. Trimming at V came to 0 bases and at J to 5 bases, leaving 4 bases not matched to a gene. CDR1 LNHNV and CDR2 YYDKDF come from the germline V gene (reference sequence). The CDR3 spans 16 residues. CDR3 amino acids: CATSREGSGRHNEQFF. CDR3 in DNA: TGTGCCACCAGCAGAGAAGGTAGCGGGAGGCACAATGAGCAGTTCTTC.

The sample holds many counts of this clonotype. V usage is TRBV20-1 and J usage is TRBJ2-2, with a tentative D call TRBD1 (6 bases). The CDR3 has 12 residues. CDR1 is DFQATT and CDR2 is SNEGSKA in the germline V gene (reference sequence). V was cut by 6 bases and J by 5 bases, with 10 bases left in between. The CDR3 sequence: CSAFRGTGELFF. The DNA for the CDR3 is TGCAGTGCGTTCAGGGGTACCGGGGAGCTGTTTTTT.

This clonotype was counted at least ten times. DNA of the CDR3: TGTGCCAGTAGTTTGGGTACCATCGGGGAGCTGTTTTTT. Translated: CASSLGTIGELFF. The chain uses TRBV19 and TRBJ2-2; D gene ambiguous. Trimming took off 5 bases at V and 7 bases at J, with 11 bases between the two ends. CDR3 length: 13 amino acids. CDR1 LNHDA and CDR2 SQIVND come from the germline V gene (reference sequence).

Comments on this clonotype: A read error is likely, as this CDR3 ends without the conserved phenylalanine or tryptophan. It is unclear where the CDR3 begins or ends on the DNA, so no DNA is shown, and the CDR3 is as TCRdb lists it. The genes are TRBV3-1 and TRBJ1-4. The CDR3 is made up of 8 amino acids, end residues included. Looked up from germline, CDR1 is LGHDT and CDR2 is YNNKEL (reference sequence). CDR3 loop: CASSQVFL.